The entry below gives a single TCR beta chain sequence along with its context. This entry comes from a study of regulatory T cells in long-lasting Graves disease. The CDR3 has 13 residues. J was trimmed by 1 base and V by 8 bases; bases with no gene match: 4. Germline V gene sequence: CDR1 SQVTM, CDR2 ANQGSEA. As to time point: newly diagnosed GD, antithyroid drugs for less than 3 months. There was RNA extracted from PBMCs, and the TCR library was made from it. To make TCR beta libraries, researchers used iRepertoire HTBI primers and Arm-PCR of CDR3 regions. TCRdb called the multiplex PCR reads again in MiXCR, with one record for every CDR3 protein. The sample has 440,000 or so distinct CDR3 sequences, about 15% seen once. The same data also went into a second study, on T cells in Graves' hyperthyroidism and ophthalmopathy.

This chain connects TRBV29-1 to TRBJ2-2; 7 nucleotides align to TRBD1. The receptor was isolated from a woman aged 30 to 39 with Graves disease. The source material was peripheral blood mononuclear cells (PBMCs), sampled at new diagnosis, from a patient treated with antithyroid drugs. The CDR3 reads CSTDRLNTGELFF. The CDR3 DNA reads as TGCAGCACGGACAGGCTGAACACCGGGGAGCTGTTTTTT.